A few counts support the clone carrying this TCR beta chain. This sample is part of a study of blood T cell repertoires in COVID-19. The method was immunoSEQ multiplex PCR; TCRdb's version includes in-frame clones alone and lacks a portion of them. The sample holds tens of thousands of clones, around 81% seen once. Trimming shortened V by 4 bases and J by 1 base, and 11 bases separated the two germline ends. CDR3 size: 14 residues. In germline, CDR1 is SGHRS, CDR2 YFSETQ. The sample consisted of peripheral blood. The chain recombines TRBV5-1 with TRBJ1-1; perhaps TRBD1 as D (5 bases). This TCR came from a woman aged 55-69 years with acute or convalescent COVID-19. CDR3 sequence (DNA): TGCGCCAGCAGCCAAGCTACAGGGAACACTGAAGCTTTCTTT. Its protein product is CASSQATGNTEAFF. Full variable domain (outside the CDR3, taken from reference TRBV5-1 and TRBJ1-1): KAGVTQTPRYLIKTRGQQVTLSCSPISGHRSVSWYQQTPGQGLQFLFEYFSETQRNKGNFPGRFSGRQFSNSRSEMNVSTLELGDSALYLCASSQATGNTEAFFGQGTRLTVV.